Listed below are T cell receptor beta chains from one sample, sequenced in a study of T cells in Graves' hyperthyroidism and ophthalmopathy. TCRdb passed the multiplex PCR reads through MiXCR, listing each CDR3 protein once. Seen here are 96,000 or so distinct CDR3 sequences, roughly 56% observed once, and the top ten hold 25% to 30%. The material sequenced was blood. Every receptor here comes from a woman in her thirties or forties with Graves' hyperthyroidism. Each CDR3 is given with its conserved first and last residue. Clone size is not always given. Where it is, it says once, few, many or a class for expanded clones.

v_call: TRBV20-1; j_call: TRBJ1-2; clone_size: many; cdr3_aa: CSARERDRTGLYGYTF
v_call: TRBV20-1; j_call: TRBJ1-2; clone_size: .; cdr3_aa: CSARPPGLAYTF
v_call: TRBV5-1; j_call: TRBJ2-6; clone_size: .; cdr3_aa: CASSTGLSEAF
v_call: TRBV20-1; j_call: TRBJ1-1; clone_size: many; cdr3_aa: CSARGQLNTEAFF
v_call: TRBV10-2; j_call: TRBJ2-5; clone_size: .; cdr3_aa: CAIRGEGHKSQETQYF
v_call: TRBV29-1; j_call: TRBJ1-3; clone_size: .; cdr3_aa: CSAPDSNTIYF
v_call: TRBV7-8; j_call: TRBJ2-2; clone_size: many; cdr3_aa: CASSTTLSTGELFF
v_call: TRBV2; j_call: TRBJ2-2; clone_size: .; cdr3_aa: CASGTGLAGHTGELFF
v_call: TRBV19; j_call: TRBJ2-7; clone_size: .; cdr3_aa: CASSRGGQGDYEQYF
v_call: TRBV20-1; j_call: TRBJ2-7; clone_size: many; cdr3_aa: CSVKINEQYF
v_call: TRBV7-2; j_call: TRBJ2-2; clone_size: many; cdr3_aa: CASSSPISGRAIPGELFF
v_call: TRBV20-1; j_call: TRBJ1-3; clone_size: many; cdr3_aa: CSARDPRTGDSGNTIYF
v_call: TRBV20-1; j_call: TRBJ2-3; clone_size: .; cdr3_aa: CSAQAGDTQYF
v_call: TRBV15; j_call: TRBJ1-1; clone_size: .; cdr3_aa: CATSSWGQGGAEAFF
v_call: TRBV7-3; j_call: TRBJ2-2; clone_size: .; cdr3_aa: CASRPTGRPTGELFF
v_call: TRBV2; j_call: TRBJ1-4; clone_size: few; cdr3_aa: CASSPLSGGYEKLFF
v_call: TRBV5-8; j_call: TRBJ1-4; clone_size: .; cdr3_aa: CASRPDRGHSNEKLFF
v_call: TRBV19; j_call: TRBJ1-6; clone_size: many; cdr3_aa: CASRRTGQRRSPLHF
v_call: TRBV20-1; j_call: TRBJ2-3; clone_size: many; cdr3_aa: CSATTGGDTQYF
v_call: TRBV29-1; j_call: TRBJ1-1; clone_size: .; cdr3_aa: CSSPDGPEAFF
v_call: TRBV15; j_call: TRBJ1-5; clone_size: many; cdr3_aa: CATSRVLPGSEEGQPQHF
v_call: TRBV7-8; j_call: TRBJ2-7; clone_size: few; cdr3_aa: CASSRAGANSYEQYF
v_call: TRBV6-6; j_call: TRBJ1-2; clone_size: many; cdr3_aa: CASLAPGEHGYTF
v_call: TRBV20-1; j_call: TRBJ1-2; clone_size: many; cdr3_aa: CSASPRDSYGYTF
v_call: TRBV29-1; j_call: TRBJ2-5; clone_size: once; cdr3_aa: CSLAGTETQYF
v_call: TRBV20-1; j_call: TRBJ1-6; clone_size: .; cdr3_aa: CSAMGQGNSPLHF
v_call: TRBV12-3/TRBV12-4; j_call: TRBJ1-1; clone_size: many; cdr3_aa: CASRVRGADTEAFF
v_call: TRBV27; j_call: TRBJ2-3; clone_size: many; cdr3_aa: CASRNSRTDTQYF
v_call: TRBV5-1; j_call: TRBJ2-6; clone_size: .; cdr3_aa: CASSPSFKGANVLTF
v_call: TRBV7-9; j_call: TRBJ2-7; clone_size: .; cdr3_aa: CASSQLGNEDEQYF
v_call: TRBV9; j_call: TRBJ1-4; clone_size: .; cdr3_aa: CASSVPRDRGEKLFF
v_call: TRBV29-1; j_call: TRBJ2-7; clone_size: many; cdr3_aa: CSATSGRAYEQYF
v_call: TRBV28; j_call: TRBJ2-7; clone_size: many; cdr3_aa: CASSFVWSSYEQYF
v_call: TRBV29-1; j_call: TRBJ1-1; clone_size: .; cdr3_aa: CSVEAGPGARAFF
v_call: TRBV2; j_call: TRBJ2-3; clone_size: many; cdr3_aa: CASSGPGQGITDTQYF
v_call: TRBV20-1; j_call: TRBJ2-3; clone_size: .; cdr3_aa: CSARDRGSGRDRTDTQYF
v_call: TRBV19; j_call: TRBJ2-6; clone_size: .; cdr3_aa: CASIGSGIGFVLTF
v_call: TRBV15; j_call: TRBJ2-5; clone_size: .; cdr3_aa: CATSRPDRAHF
v_call: TRBV7-2; j_call: TRBJ1-5; clone_size: .; cdr3_aa: CASSPGEPGFSNQPQHF
v_call: TRBV7-9; j_call: TRBJ2-5; clone_size: .; cdr3_aa: CASSLGDRASGETQYF